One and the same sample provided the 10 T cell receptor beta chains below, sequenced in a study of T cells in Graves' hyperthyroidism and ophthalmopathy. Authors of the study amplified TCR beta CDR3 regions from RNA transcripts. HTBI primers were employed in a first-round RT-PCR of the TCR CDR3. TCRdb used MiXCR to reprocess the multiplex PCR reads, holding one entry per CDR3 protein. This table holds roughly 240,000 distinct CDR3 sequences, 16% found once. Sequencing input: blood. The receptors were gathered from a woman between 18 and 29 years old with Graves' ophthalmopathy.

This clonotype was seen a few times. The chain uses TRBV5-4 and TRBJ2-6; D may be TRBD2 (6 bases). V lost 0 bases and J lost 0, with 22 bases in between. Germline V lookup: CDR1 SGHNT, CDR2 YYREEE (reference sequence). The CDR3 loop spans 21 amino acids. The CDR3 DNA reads TGTGCCAGCAGCTTGGCTGGTTATCTAGCGACCGGGGACTCTGGGGCCAACGTCCTGACTTTC. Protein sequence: CASSLAGYLATGDSGANVLTF.

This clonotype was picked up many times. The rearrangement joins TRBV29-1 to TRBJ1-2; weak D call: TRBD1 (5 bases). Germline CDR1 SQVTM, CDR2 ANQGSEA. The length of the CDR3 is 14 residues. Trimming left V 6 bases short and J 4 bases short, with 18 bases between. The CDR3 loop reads CSVERGLSSYGYTF. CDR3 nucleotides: TGCAGCGTCGAAAGGGGTCTCTCGTCCTATGGCTACACCTTC.

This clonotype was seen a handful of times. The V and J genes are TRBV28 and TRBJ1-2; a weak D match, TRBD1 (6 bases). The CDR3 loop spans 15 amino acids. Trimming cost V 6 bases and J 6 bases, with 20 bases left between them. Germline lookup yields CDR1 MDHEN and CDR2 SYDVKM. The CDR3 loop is CASSKGTMAGNGYTF. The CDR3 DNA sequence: TGTGCCAGCAGCAAGGGGACAATGGCAGGGAATGGCTACACCTTC.

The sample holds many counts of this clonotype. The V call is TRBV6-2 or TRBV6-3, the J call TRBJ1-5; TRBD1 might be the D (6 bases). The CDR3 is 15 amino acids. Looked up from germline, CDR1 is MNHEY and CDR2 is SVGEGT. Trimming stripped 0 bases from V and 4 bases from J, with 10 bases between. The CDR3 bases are TGTGCCAGCAGTTACTCTCTGACAGGAAATCAGCCCCAGCATTTT. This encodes CASSYSLTGNQPQHF.

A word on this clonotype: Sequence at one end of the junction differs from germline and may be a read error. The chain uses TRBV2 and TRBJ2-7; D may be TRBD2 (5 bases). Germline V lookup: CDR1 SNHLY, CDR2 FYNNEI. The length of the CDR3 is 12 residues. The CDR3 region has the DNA TGTGCCAGCAGTACTAGTCCCCCCGAGCCGTACTTC. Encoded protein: CASSTSPPEPYF. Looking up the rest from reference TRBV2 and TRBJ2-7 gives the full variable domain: EPEVTQTPSHQVTQMGQEVILRCVPISNHLYFYWYRQILGQKVEFLVSFYNNEISEKSEIFDDQFSVERPDGSNFTLKIRSTKLEDSAMYFCASSTSPPEPYFGPGTRLTVT.

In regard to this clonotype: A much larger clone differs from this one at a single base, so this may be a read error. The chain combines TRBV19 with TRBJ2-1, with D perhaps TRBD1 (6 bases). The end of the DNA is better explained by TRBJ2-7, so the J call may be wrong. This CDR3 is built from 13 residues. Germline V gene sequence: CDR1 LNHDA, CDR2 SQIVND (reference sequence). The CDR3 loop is CATETGWGNEQYF. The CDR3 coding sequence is TGTGCCACCGAAACAGGGTGGGGCAATGAGCAGTACTTC.

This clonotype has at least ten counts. CDR3 sequence (DNA): TGCAGTGCTAAGCAGGGGTGGGACAATGAGCAGTTCTTC. Protein: CSAKQGWDNEQFF. The chain couples TRBV20-1 to TRBJ2-1, with a tentative D call TRBD1 (6 bases). Germline CDR1 is DFQATT and CDR2 is SNEGSKA (reference sequence). The CDR3 covers 13 residues. V lost 4 bases and J 5 bases, leaving 12 bases between the germline ends.

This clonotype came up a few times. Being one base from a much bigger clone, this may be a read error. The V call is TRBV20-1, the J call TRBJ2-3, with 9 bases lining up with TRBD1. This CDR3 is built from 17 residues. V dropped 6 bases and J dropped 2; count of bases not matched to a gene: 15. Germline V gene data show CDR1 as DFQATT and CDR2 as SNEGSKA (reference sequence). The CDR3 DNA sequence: TGCAGTGCCCCTCGCCGGGACAGGGTGTATCACACAGATACGCAGTATTTT. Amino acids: CSAPRRDRVYHTDTQYF.

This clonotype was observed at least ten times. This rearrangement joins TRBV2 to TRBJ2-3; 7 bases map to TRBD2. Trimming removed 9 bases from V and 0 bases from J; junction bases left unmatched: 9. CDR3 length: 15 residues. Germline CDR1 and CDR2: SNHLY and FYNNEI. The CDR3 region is CASTSWGGSTDTQYF. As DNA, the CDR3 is TGTGCCAGTACCAGCTGGGGAGGGAGCACAGATACGCAGTATTTT.

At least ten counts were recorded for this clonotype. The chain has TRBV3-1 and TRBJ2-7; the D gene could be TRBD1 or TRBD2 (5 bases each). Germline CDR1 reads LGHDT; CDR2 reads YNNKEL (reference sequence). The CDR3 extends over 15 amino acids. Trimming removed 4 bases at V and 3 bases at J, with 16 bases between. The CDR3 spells CASSPGTGTFYEQYF. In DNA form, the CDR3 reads TGTGCCAGCAGCCCTGGGACGGGAACTTTCTACGAGCAGTACTTC.